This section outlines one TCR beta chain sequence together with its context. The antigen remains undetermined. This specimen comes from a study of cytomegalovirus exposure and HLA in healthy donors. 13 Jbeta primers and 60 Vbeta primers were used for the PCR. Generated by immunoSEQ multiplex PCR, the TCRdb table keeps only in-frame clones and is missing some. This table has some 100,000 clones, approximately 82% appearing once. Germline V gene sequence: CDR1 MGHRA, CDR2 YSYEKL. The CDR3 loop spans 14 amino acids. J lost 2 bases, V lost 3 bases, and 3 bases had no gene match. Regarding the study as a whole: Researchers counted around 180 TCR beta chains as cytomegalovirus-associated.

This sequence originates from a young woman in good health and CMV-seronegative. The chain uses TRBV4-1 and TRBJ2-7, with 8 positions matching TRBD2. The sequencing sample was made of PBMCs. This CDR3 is CASSHPGLAYEQYF. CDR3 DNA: TGCGCCAGCAGCCACCCGGGACTAGCCTACGAGCAGTACTTC.